The present entry profiles one T cell receptor (beta chain) with its context. The antigen is not known. The sample originates from a study of T cells in women clearing cervical HPV infection. Study results and limitations: CIN3+ cases had significantly higher TCR repertoire richness than controls, but evenness did not differ. Effector/memory and HPV-specific T cells were not isolated, and association timing is unknown.

TCRdb's table, derived via immunoSEQ multiplex PCR, lists solely in-frame clones and lacks some. The sample includes 25,000 to 40,000 clones. The origin of this receptor is a woman aged 18-69 years with a cervical HPV16 infection that either progressed to CIN3+ or cleared (not recorded which). Sequenced input: blood buffy coat.

The CDR3 bases that were read are TGCAGTGCTTACGGACTAGCGGGAGGGCGCTCCTACAATGAG. Residues: CSAYGLAGGRSYNE. The whole CDR3 reads CSAYGLAGGRSYNEQFF. The V gene is TRBV20-1, the J gene TRBJ2-1, with TRBD2 identical over 15 bases. The CDR3 end lies 3 residues beyond the end of the read and is filled in from the germline J gene. Looked up from germline, CDR1 is DFQATT and CDR2 is SNEGSKA (reference sequence). Trimming cost V 5 bases and J 0 bases; bases outside gene matches: 5. The CDR3 sequence is 17 residues long.